Listed below are T cell receptor beta chains from one sample, sequenced in a study of identical twins. Each CDR3 protein is one row after TCRdb ran MiXCR on the 5' RACE reads. This sample has roughly 470,000 distinct CDR3 sequences, with roughly an eighth found just once. These data were likewise used in another study, on yellow fever vaccine responses in identical twins.

The material sequenced was CD4+ T cells sorted from blood. The receptors derive from a woman under 30 in good health. CDR3s include the opening cysteine and the closing phenylalanine or tryptophan. D genes are given only for firm matches. Only some rows state a clone size, as once, few, many or a class for expanded clones.

.	TRBV27	.	TRBJ2-3	CASSSDRPERGLLLVTDTQYF	TGTGCCAGCAGTTCTGACAGGCCGGAACGGGGACTACTCCTCGTCACAGATACGCAGTATTTT
.	TRBV7-3	.	TRBJ2-5	CASSQGHQETQYF	TGTGCCAGCAGCCAGGGGCACCAAGAGACCCAGTACTTC
few	TRBV7-2	TRBD2	TRBJ2-5	CASSPPGLAGGYQYF	TGTGCCAGCAGCCCCCCCGGACTAGCGGGAGGTTATCAGTACTTC
few	TRBV12-3/TRBV12-4	.	TRBJ2-2	CASSLDGEGELFF	TGTGCCAGCAGTTTAGATGGGGAAGGGGAGCTGTTTTTT
few	TRBV3-1	TRBD1	TRBJ2-7	CASSQVGTGYYEQYF	TGTGCCAGCAGCCAAGTTGGGACAGGTTACTACGAGCAGTACTTC
many	TRBV12-3/TRBV12-4	.	TRBJ2-1	CASSSYLGVEHNEQFF	TGTGCCAGCAGTTCATACCTCGGGGTAGAACACAATGAGCAGTTCTTC
.	TRBV15	.	TRBJ2-4	CATSRDRGLIKNIQYF	TGTGCCACCAGCAGAGATCGAGGCCTAATCAAAAACATTCAGTACTTC
.	TRBV11-3	.	TRBJ2-7	CASSYQGGEQYF	TGTGCCAGCAGCTATCAGGGTGGAGAGCAGTACTTC
.	TRBV4-1	TRBD1	TRBJ2-1	CASSLNRDSSYNEQFF	TGCGCCAGCAGCCTGAACCGGGACAGCTCCTACAATGAGCAGTTCTTC
few	TRBV2	.	TRBJ2-1	CASSARGADNEQFF	TGTGCCAGCAGTGCCCGCGGGGCTGACAATGAGCAGTTCTTC
.	TRBV7-9	.	TRBJ1-5	CASSLSGEGNQPQHF	TGTGCCAGCAGCTTATCAGGGGAAGGAAATCAGCCCCAGCATTTT
.	TRBV2	TRBD1	TRBJ2-7	CASRSGTEKAYEQYF	TGTGCCAGCAGATCCGGGACAGAGAAAGCCTACGAGCAGTACTTC
once	TRBV4-3	.	TRBJ2-7	CASSQEWGESYEQYF	TGCGCCAGCAGCCAAGAATGGGGGGAATCCTACGAGCAGTACTTC